These 11 T cell receptor beta chains were all obtained from the same sample, sequenced in a study of OX40 agonist ivuxolimab in advanced cancers. Some clones are missing from TCRdb's copy, which holds only in-frame ones; the method was immunoSEQ multiplex PCR. The sample records 35,000 to 40,000 clones, around 82% being singletons. The material was CD4+ or CD8+ T cells sorted from blood, obtained in a trial of the OX40 agonist ivuxolimab. All receptors come from an adult with an advanced solid tumor such as melanoma, head and neck, liver or kidney cancer.

This clone was counted once. The rearrangement joins TRBV9 to TRBJ1-5; 7 nucleotides align to TRBD1. The germline CDR1 and CDR2 sequences are SGDLS and YYNGEE. The CDR3 extends over 14 amino acids. V lost 1 base and J lost 4; bases outside the gene matches: 2. The CDR3 nucleotides are TGTGCCAGCAGCGTAACAGGGGAAAATCAGCCCCAGCATTTT. Translating gives CASSVTGENQPQHF.

The CDR3 DNA follows: TGCGCCAGCAGATTCAGGGTAGAGACCCAGTACTTC. It specifies CASRFRVETQYF. The chain links TRBV5-1 to TRBJ2-5; D is perhaps TRBD1 (5 bases). Trimming left V 5 bases short and J 4 bases short, with 9 bases between. The germline gives CDR1 SGHRS, CDR2 YFSETQ. The CDR3 has 12 amino acids. Full variable domain (missing parts from reference TRBV5-1 and TRBJ2-5): KAGVTQTPRYLIKTRGQQVTLSCSPISGHRSVSWYQQTPGQGLQFLFEYFSETQRNKGNFPGRFSGRQFSNSRSEMNVSTLELGDSALYLCASRFRVETQYFGPGTRLLVL.

V is TRBV28 and J is TRBJ2-1; 11 nucleotides agree with TRBD2. Losses at the gene ends were 2 bases for V and 7 bases for J; bases not matched to a gene: 7. The CDR3 length is 16 residues. CDR1 and CDR2 (germline): MDHEN, SYDVKM. The CDR3 spells CASSLIGLAGGNEQFF. The DNA for the CDR3 is TGTGCCAGCAGTTTAATAGGTCTAGCGGGAGGTAATGAGCAGTTCTTC. Supplemented by reference TRBV28 and TRBJ2-1, the full variable domain reads DVKVTQSSRYLVKRTGEKVFLECVQDMDHENMFWYRQDPGLGLRLIYFSYDVKMKEKGDIPEGYSVSREKKERFSLILESASTNQTSMYLCASSLIGLAGGNEQFFGPGTRLTVL.

This chain joins TRBV6-6 and TRBJ1-6; TRBD1 is a possible D gene (6 bases). The germline V gene has CDR1 MNHNY and CDR2 SVGAGI (reference sequence). The CDR3 spans 14 residues. The germline V and J ends were trimmed by 5 bases and 5 bases, with 10 bases remaining between them. The CDR3 here is CASSTNRDNSPLHF. The CDR3 DNA sequence: TGTGCCAGCAGTACCAACAGGGATAATTCACCCCTCCACTTT.

This clone was recorded a few times. This chain joins TRBV4-1 and TRBJ2-1; 10 bases are a match to TRBD2. V lost 2 bases and J lost 3; bases outside the gene matches: 4. Germline V CDR1 and CDR2: MGHRA, YSYEKL. CDR3 length: 16 amino acids. The CDR3 DNA is TGCGCCAGCAGCCAACATGCTAGCGGGGGCTACAATGAGCAGTTCTTC. It is translated as CASSQHASGGYNEQFF.

This chain links TRBV11-1 with TRBJ2-5; no definite D call. The germline gives CDR1 SGHAT, CDR2 FQDESV (reference sequence). The germline V and J ends were trimmed by 3 bases and 0 bases, with 11 bases remaining between them. The CDR3 sequence is 15 residues long. The CDR3 protein is CASSFDTQYQETQYF. In DNA, the CDR3 is TGTGCCAGCAGCTTCGACACCCAGTACCAAGAGACCCAGTACTTC.

CDR3 sequence: CAIRDNQETQYF. CDR3 nucleotide sequence: TGTGCCATCAGGGATAACCAAGAGACCCAGTACTTC. V usage is TRBV10-3 and J usage is TRBJ2-5; D ambiguous. This CDR3 has 12 amino acids. The V gene's germline CDR1 is ENHRY and CDR2 SYGVKD. V gave up 6 bases and J gave up 0 bases, with 5 bases separating them.

V usage is TRBV27 and J usage is TRBJ2-7, with D uncertain. V lost 3 bases and J 6 bases, leaving 12 bases between the germline ends. Germline V gives CDR1 MNHEY, CDR2 SMNVEV (reference sequence). The CDR3 runs to 13 residues. CDR3 region: CASSFGSRGEQYF. DNA for the CDR3: TGTGCCAGCAGTTTTGGGTCTAGAGGCGAGCAGTACTTC.

The chain combines TRBV15 with TRBJ2-1; 7 bases map to TRBD2. Germline CDR1 LNHNV, CDR2 YYDKDF (reference sequence). CDR3 size: 16 residues. V lost 1 base to trimming and J lost 4 bases; unmatched junction nucleotides: 7. CDR3 sequence: CATSRAGGGKYNEQFF. CDR3 nucleotides: TGTGCCACCAGCAGAGCGGGAGGAGGGAAATACAATGAGCAGTTCTTC.

The chain joins TRBV18 to TRBJ1-3; the match to TRBD1 covers 7 bases. V gave up 2 bases and J gave up 4 bases; unmatched junction bases: 2. This CDR3 is 14 amino acids long. The germline V gene has CDR1 KGHSH and CDR2 LQKENI. CDR3 in amino acids: CASSPGTAGNTIYF. The CDR3 nucleotides read TGTGCCAGCTCACCAGGGACAGCCGGAAACACCATATATTTT.

The CDR3 region has the DNA TGTGCCAGCAGCTTGCGGTCGGGGGACAGGGGCTCCTACGAGCAGTACTTC. Protein sequence: CASSLRSGDRGSYEQYF. The J gene is TRBJ2-7, the V gene TRBV11-2, with TRBD1 matching 10 bases. Germline-derived CDR1 and CDR2 are SGHAT and FQNNGV. The J segment lost 0 bases and the V segment lost 3 bases, leaving 8 bases of the junction unmatched. The CDR3 has 17 residues. Full variable domain (outside the CDR3, taken from reference TRBV11-2 and TRBJ2-7): EAGVAQSPRYKIIEKRQSVAFWCNPISGHATLYWYQQILGQGPKLLIQFQNNGVVDDSQLPKDRFSAERLKGVDSTLKIQPAKLEDSAVYLCASSLRSGDRGSYEQYFGPGTRLTVT.